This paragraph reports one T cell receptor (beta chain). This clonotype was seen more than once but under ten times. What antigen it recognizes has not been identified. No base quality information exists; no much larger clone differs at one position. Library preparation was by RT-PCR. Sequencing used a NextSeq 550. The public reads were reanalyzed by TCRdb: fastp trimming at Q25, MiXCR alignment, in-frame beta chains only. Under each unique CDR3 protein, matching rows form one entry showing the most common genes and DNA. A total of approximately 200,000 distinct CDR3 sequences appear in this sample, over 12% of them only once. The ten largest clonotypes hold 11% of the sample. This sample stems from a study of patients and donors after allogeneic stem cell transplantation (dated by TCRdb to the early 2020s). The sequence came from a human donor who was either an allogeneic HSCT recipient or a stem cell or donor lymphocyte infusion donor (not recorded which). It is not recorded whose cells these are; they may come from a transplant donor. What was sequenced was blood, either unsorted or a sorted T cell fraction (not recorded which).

The CDR3 here reads CASSAQGREQYF. The DNA sequence follows: TGTGCCAGCTCAGCACAGGGGCGGGAGCAGTACTTC. The chain joins TRBV18 to TRBJ2-7; TRBD1 fits 7 bases in the junction. Reading the germline V gene gives CDR1 KGHSH and CDR2 LQKENI. The junction shows trimming of 5 bases on V and 7 bases on J, and the gene matches do not reach 5 bases of it. From the cysteine through the phenylalanine, the CDR3 covers 12 amino acids. Just the 36-base CDR3 DNA is kept, in frame starting at base 1.